This T cell receptor (beta chain) was recorded in a study of T cell responses to AZD1222 COVID-19 vaccine. The method was immunoSEQ multiplex PCR; TCRdb's version includes in-frame clones alone and lacks a portion of them. The sample consists of around 120,000 clones, under 95% of them appearing once. V lost 4 bases and J lost 4; bases outside the gene matches: 6. The CDR3 loop spans 14 amino acids. Germline V gives CDR1 LNHDA, CDR2 SQIVND (reference sequence). Concerning this clone itself: What it binds is not known.

Study findings and constraints: Along spike, vaccine-associated CD4 TCRs were found throughout, with dominance at 160-218 and 743-854. Baseline seropositivity occurred in only a handful of AZD1222 recipients. Among the donors, most were white British and more were female, and clonal diversity was possibly underestimated. When two AZD1222 doses had been given, Spike-specific TCR breadth and depth rose.

The receptor was derived from an adult in good health. Source: peripheral blood, taken on day 0 of AZD1222 vaccination. The chain is built from TRBV19 and TRBJ2-5; 7 bases agree with TRBD1. Written as DNA, the CDR3 is TGTGCCAGTAGTACTTGGGACAGCACAGAGACCCAGTACTTC. Encoded protein: CASSTWDSTETQYF.